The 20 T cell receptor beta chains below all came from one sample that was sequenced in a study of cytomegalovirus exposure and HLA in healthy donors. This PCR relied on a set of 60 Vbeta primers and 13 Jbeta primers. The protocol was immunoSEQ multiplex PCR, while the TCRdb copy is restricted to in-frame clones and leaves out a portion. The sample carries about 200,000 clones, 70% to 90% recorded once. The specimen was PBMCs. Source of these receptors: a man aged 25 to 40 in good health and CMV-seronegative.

This CDR3 reads CASSPGTGMNTEAFF. For the CDR3, the DNA is TGTGCCAGCAGCCCAGGGACAGGGATGAACACTGAAGCTTTCTTT. This chain connects TRBV5-4 to TRBJ1-1; 9 bases align to TRBD1. This CDR3 is built from 15 residues. V shed 4 bases, J shed 0 bases, and the junction held 4 bases outside the gene matches. Germline V lookup: CDR1 SGHNT, CDR2 YYREEE (reference sequence).

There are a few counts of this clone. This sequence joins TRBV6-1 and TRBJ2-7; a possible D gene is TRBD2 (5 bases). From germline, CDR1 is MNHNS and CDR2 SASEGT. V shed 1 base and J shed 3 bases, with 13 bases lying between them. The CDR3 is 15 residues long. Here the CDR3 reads CASSEGPGNGYEQYF. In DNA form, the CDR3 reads TGTGCCAGCAGTGAAGGACCGGGAAACGGCTACGAGCAGTACTTC.

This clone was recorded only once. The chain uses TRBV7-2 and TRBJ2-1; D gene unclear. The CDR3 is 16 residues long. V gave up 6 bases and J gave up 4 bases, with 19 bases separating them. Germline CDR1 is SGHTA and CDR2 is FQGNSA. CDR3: CASSFNPFNLYNEQFF. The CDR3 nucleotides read TGTGCCAGCAGTTTCAACCCATTCAATCTATACAATGAGCAGTTCTTC.

Here the CDR3 reads CASGRDRGREDGYTF. Written as DNA, the CDR3 is TGTGCCAGCGGCCGGGACAGGGGGCGCGAGGATGGCTACACCTTC. The chain employs TRBV2 and TRBJ1-2, with 12 bases matching TRBD1. The germline V gene encodes CDR1 SNHLY and CDR2 FYNNEI. The V gene end was trimmed by 8 bases and the J gene end by 6 bases; junction bases not matched to a gene: 10. The CDR3 totals 15 residues.

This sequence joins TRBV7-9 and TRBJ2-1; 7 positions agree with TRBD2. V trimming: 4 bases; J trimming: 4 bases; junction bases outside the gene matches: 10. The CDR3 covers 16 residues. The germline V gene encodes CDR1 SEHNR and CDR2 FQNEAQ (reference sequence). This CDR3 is CASSSWGGPKYNEQFF. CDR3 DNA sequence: TGTGCCAGCAGCTCCTGGGGGGGACCGAAATACAATGAGCAGTTCTTC.

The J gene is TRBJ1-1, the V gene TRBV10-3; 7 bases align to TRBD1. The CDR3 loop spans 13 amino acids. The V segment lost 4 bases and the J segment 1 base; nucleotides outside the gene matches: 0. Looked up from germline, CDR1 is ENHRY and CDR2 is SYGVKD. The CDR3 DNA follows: TGTGCCATCAGTGGGACAGGGAACACTGAAGCTTTCTTT. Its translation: CAISGTGNTEAFF.

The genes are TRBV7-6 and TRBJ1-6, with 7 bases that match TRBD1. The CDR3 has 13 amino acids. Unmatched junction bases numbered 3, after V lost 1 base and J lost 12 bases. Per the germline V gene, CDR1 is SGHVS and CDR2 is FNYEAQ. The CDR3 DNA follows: TGTGCCAGCAGCTTAGGGGACAGAAGACCCCTCCACTTT. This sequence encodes CASSLGDRRPLHF.

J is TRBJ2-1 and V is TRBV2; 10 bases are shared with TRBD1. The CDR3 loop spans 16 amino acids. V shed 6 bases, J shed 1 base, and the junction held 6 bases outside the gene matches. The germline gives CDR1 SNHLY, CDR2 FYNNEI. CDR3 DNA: TGTGCCAGCAGCTACCGGACAGGGGGATCCTACAATGAGCAGTTCTTC. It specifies CASSYRTGGSYNEQFF. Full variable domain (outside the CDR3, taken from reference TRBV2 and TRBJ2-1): EPEVTQTPSHQVTQMGQEVILRCVPISNHLYFYWYRQILGQKVEFLVSFYNNEISEKSEIFDDQFSVERPDGSNFTLKIRSTKLEDSAMYFCASSYRTGGSYNEQFFGPGTRLTVL.

In nucleotides, the CDR3 is TGTGCCAGCAGCCTACAGGGAAAGGGCTATGGCTACACCTTC. Translated: CASSLQGKGYGYTF. V usage is TRBV6-5 and J usage is TRBJ1-2; D is possibly TRBD1 (6 bases). Trimming took off 6 bases at V and 4 bases at J, with 15 bases between the two ends. There are 14 residues in the CDR3. Looked up from germline, CDR1 is MNHEY and CDR2 is SVGAGI.

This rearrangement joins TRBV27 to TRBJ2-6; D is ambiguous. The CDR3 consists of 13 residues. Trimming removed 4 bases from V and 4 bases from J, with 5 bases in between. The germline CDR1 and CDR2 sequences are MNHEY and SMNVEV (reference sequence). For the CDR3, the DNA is TGTGCCAGCAGTTATCTCGGGGCCAACGTCCTGACTTTC. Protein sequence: CASSYLGANVLTF.

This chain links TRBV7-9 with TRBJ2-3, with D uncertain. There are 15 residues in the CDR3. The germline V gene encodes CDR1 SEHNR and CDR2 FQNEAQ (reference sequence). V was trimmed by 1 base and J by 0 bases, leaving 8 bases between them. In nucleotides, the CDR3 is TGTGCCAGCAGCTTAGAGAGAGCTAGCACAGATACGCAGTATTTT. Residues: CASSLERASTDTQYF.

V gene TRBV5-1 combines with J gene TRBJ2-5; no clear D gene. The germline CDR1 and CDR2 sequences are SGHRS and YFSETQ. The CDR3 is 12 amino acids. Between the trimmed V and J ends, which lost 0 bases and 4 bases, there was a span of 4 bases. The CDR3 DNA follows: TGCGCCAGCAGCTTGGCCCGAGAGACCCAGTACTTC. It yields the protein CASSLARETQYF.

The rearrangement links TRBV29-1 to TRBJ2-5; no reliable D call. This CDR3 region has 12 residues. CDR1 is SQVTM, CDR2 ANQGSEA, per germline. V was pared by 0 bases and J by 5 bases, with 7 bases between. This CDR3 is CSVEEEVETQYF. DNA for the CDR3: TGCAGCGTTGAAGAAGAGGTGGAGACCCAGTACTTC. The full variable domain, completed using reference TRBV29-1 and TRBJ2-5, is SAVISQKPSRDICQRGTSLTIQCQVDSQVTMMFWYRQQPGQSLTLIATANQGSEATYESGFVIDKFPISRPNLTFSTLTVSNMSPEDSSIYLCSVEEEVETQYFGPGTRLLVL.

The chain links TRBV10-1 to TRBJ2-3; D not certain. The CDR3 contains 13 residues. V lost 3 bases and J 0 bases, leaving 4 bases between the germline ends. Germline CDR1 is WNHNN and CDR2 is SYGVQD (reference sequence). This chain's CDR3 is CASSDPSTDTQYF. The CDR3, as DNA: TGCGCCAGCAGTGACCCGAGCACAGATACGCAGTATTTT.

The CDR3, as DNA: TGCGCCAGCAGCTTGGTGACAGGGAACTCCTACGAGCAGTACTTC. Encoded protein: CASSLVTGNSYEQYF. The chain has TRBV5-1 and TRBJ2-7; TRBD1 matches at 7 bases. Germline CDR1 reads SGHRS; CDR2 reads YFSETQ. The CDR3 runs 15 residues. The junction had 3 bases not matched to a gene; V was cut back by 0 bases and J by 0 bases.

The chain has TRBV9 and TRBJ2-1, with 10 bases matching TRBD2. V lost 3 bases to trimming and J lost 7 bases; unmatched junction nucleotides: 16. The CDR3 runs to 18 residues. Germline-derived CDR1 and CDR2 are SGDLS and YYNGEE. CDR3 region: CASSGPKAGGPGGNEQFF. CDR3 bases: TGTGCCAGCAGCGGACCCAAAGCGGGGGGGCCGGGGGGGAATGAGCAGTTCTTC.

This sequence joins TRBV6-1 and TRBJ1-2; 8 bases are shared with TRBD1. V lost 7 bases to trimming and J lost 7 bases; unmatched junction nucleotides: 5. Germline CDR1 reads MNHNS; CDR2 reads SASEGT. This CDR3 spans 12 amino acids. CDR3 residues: CASNRGGAGYTF. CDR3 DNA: TGTGCCAGCAACAGGGGGGGAGCTGGCTACACCTTC.

In DNA, the CDR3 is TGCGCCAGCAGCAGGGGGACAGGGGTCACAGATACGCAGTATTTT. Amino acids: CASSRGTGVTDTQYF. The rearrangement links TRBV5-1 to TRBJ2-3, with TRBD1 identical over 10 bases. Germline V gene lookup returns CDR1 SGHRS and CDR2 YFSETQ. V was pared by 4 bases and J by 2 bases, with 4 bases of the junction left unmatched. The CDR3 totals 15 residues.

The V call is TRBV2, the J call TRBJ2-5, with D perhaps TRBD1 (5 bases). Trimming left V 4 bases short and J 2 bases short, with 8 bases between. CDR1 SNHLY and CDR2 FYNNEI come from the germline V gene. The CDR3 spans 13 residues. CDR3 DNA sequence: TGTGCCAGCAGTGGACAGCTACAAGAGACCCAGTACTTC. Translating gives CASSGQLQETQYF.

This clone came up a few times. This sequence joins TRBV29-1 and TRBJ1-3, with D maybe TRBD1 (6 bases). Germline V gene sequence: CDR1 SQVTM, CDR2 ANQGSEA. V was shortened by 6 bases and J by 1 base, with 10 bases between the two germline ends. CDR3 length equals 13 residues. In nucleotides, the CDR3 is TGCAGCGTCGTACAGGGTTCTGGAAACACCATATATTTT. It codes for CSVVQGSGNTIYF.